Following are 14 T cell receptor beta chains from one sample sequenced in a study of cytomegalovirus exposure and HLA in healthy donors. The PCR ran on 60 Vbeta and 13 Jbeta primers. The method was immunoSEQ multiplex PCR; TCRdb's version includes in-frame clones alone and lacks a portion of them. The data contain under 300,000 clones, 70% to 90% of them singletons. Sequencing input: PBMCs. These receptor sequences come from a woman aged 40 to 50 in good health and CMV-seropositive.

The gene calls are TRBV6-5 and TRBJ2-5; D possibly corresponds to TRBD1 (6 bases). Trimming left V 1 base short and J 1 base short, with 13 bases between. The CDR3 sequence is 16 residues long. Germline V lookup: CDR1 MNHEY, CDR2 SVGAGI. CDR3 sequence: CASSYFQGSAQETQYF. The CDR3 nucleotides are TGTGCCAGCAGTTACTTTCAGGGGAGCGCCCAAGAGACCCAGTACTTC.

V and J are TRBV4-3 and TRBJ1-5, with a weak D call TRBD1 (5 bases). There are 15 residues in the CDR3. Trimming cost V 0 bases and J 1 base, with 7 bases left between them. The germline gives CDR1 LGHNA, CDR2 YSLEER. CDR3 DNA sequence: TGCGCCAGCAGCCAAGATTGGACAAGCAATCAGCCCCAGCATTTT. Protein: CASSQDWTSNQPQHF.

The chain is built from TRBV9 and TRBJ1-1, with D unclear. The CDR3 covers 14 residues. The V gene lost 0 bases and the J gene lost 1 base, with 7 bases spanning the gap. Per the germline V gene, CDR1 is SGDLS and CDR2 is YYNGEE. For the CDR3, the DNA is TGTGCCAGCAGCGTAGTTGGGCCGAACACTGAAGCTTTCTTT. It encodes CASSVVGPNTEAFF.

The CDR3 protein is CASSRGNSFSGSRNEQFF. DNA for the CDR3: TGTGCCAGCAGCCGGGGGAATAGTTTTAGCGGGAGTCGGAATGAGCAGTTCTTC. The chain joins TRBV7-7 to TRBJ2-1, with TRBD2 identical over 9 bases. CDR3 length equals 18 residues. Germline loops: CDR1 SSHAT, CDR2 FNYEAQ (reference sequence). V trimming: 5 bases; J trimming: 7 bases; junction bases outside the gene matches: 18.

The chain is built from TRBV19 and TRBJ1-3; 7 positions match TRBD1. The CDR3 totals 14 residues. The germline V gene encodes CDR1 LNHDA and CDR2 SQIVND (reference sequence). The J segment lost 3 bases and the V segment lost 7 bases, leaving 6 bases of the junction unmatched. CDR3: CASNDRVGGNTIYF. The CDR3 nucleotides read TGTGCCAGTAATGACAGGGTGGGTGGAAACACCATATATTTT.

The chain couples TRBV13 to TRBJ2-5, with D uncertain. The ends were cut back, 3 bases at V and 4 bases at J, with 12 bases in the middle. This CDR3 comprises 14 residues. Germline loops: CDR1 PRHDT, CDR2 FYEKMQ (reference sequence). DNA of the CDR3: TGTGCCAGCAGCTTTGGGCCCGGCGCAGAGACCCAGTACTTC. Encoded protein: CASSFGPGAETQYF. Combining the CDR3 with reference TRBV13 and TRBJ2-5 gives the whole variable domain AAGVIQSPRHLIKEKRETATLKCYPIPRHDTVYWYQQGPGQDPQFLISFYEKMQSDKGSIPDRFSAQQFSDYHSELNMSSLELGDSALYFCASSFGPGAETQYFGPGTRLLVL.

This chain connects TRBV7-3 to TRBJ2-1; 7 bases map to TRBD1. Germline assignment: CDR1 SGHTA and CDR2 FQGTGA. The CDR3 is 14 amino acids. V lost 2 bases, J lost 10 bases, and 8 bases stayed unmatched. The CDR3 reads CASSLGPLGGEQFF. The DNA for the CDR3 is TGTGCCAGCAGCTTAGGCCCTTTAGGGGGCGAGCAGTTCTTC.

This clone was detected only once. The CDR3 region has the DNA TGTGCCAGCAAAACGTCCAGGGCTGATGAAAAACTGTTTTTT. Translated: CASKTSRADEKLFF. The J gene is TRBJ1-4, the V gene TRBV27; D possibly corresponds to TRBD1 (5 bases). Germline CDR1 and CDR2: MNHEY and SMNVEV (reference sequence). The length of the CDR3 is 14 residues. Trimming shortened V by 7 bases and J by 6 bases, and 15 bases separated the two germline ends.

In its sample, this clone was seen a few times. The chain is built from TRBV25-1 and TRBJ2-2; tentative D call: TRBD1 (6 bases). The CDR3 extends over 16 amino acids. V was pared by 6 bases and J by 5 bases, with 19 bases between. CDR1 is MGHDK and CDR2 is SYGVNS in the germline V gene. The CDR3: CASSDARAGETGELFF. DNA of the CDR3: TGTGCCAGCAGCGACGCCCGTGCAGGGGAAACCGGGGAGCTGTTTTTT. The entire variable domain, with the rest obtained from reference TRBV25-1 and TRBJ2-2, is as follows: EADIYQTPRYLVIGTGKKITLECSQTMGHDKMYWYQQDPGMELHLIHYSYGVNSTEKGDLSSESTVSRIRTEHFPLTLESARPSHTSQYLCASSDARAGETGELFFGEGSRLTVL.

In this sample, this clone turned up once. The chain joins TRBV5-1 to TRBJ2-5; 12 bases are a match to TRBD1. The CDR3 consists of 15 residues. The V and J ends lost 4 bases and 7 bases, in that order; junction bases with no gene match: 8. Germline V gene data show CDR1 as SGHRS and CDR2 as YFSETQ. In DNA form, the CDR3 reads TGCGCCAGCAGCCCGACCGGGACAGGGGGCGGGACCCAGTACTTC. Translated, it gives CASSPTGTGGGTQYF. Using reference TRBV5-1 and TRBJ2-5 for the parts outside the CDR3, the full variable domain is KAGVTQTPRYLIKTRGQQVTLSCSPISGHRSVSWYQQTPGQGLQFLFEYFSETQRNKGNFPGRFSGRQFSNSRSEMNVSTLELGDSALYLCASSPTGTGGGTQYFGPGTRLLVL.

In regard to this clone: One end of the junction fails to match germline, which may point to a read error. V and J are TRBV28 and TRBJ2-6; 9 nucleotides line up with TRBD1. This CDR3 region has 17 residues. Germline loops: CDR1 MDHEN, CDR2 SYDVKM. The CDR3 protein is CASKSQQGASGANGLTF. The CDR3 DNA follows: TGTGCCAGCAAATCCCAACAGGGGGCATCGGGGGCCAACGGCCTGACTTTC. Full variable domain (outside the CDR3, taken from reference TRBV28 and TRBJ2-6): DVKVTQSSRYLVKRTGEKVFLECVQDMDHENMFWYRQDPGLGLRLIYFSYDVKMKEKGDIPEGYSVSREKKERFSLILESASTNQTSMYLCASKSQQGASGANGLTFGAGSRLTVL.

This chain uses TRBV11-3 with TRBJ2-3, with 10 positions matching TRBD2. The CDR3 is 12 amino acids. Germline V gene sequence: CDR1 SGHNT, CDR2 YENEEA. V lost 5 bases and J lost 9; bases outside the gene matches: 2. The DNA of the CDR3 is TGTGCCAGCAGCCCTAGCGGGAGAACGCAGTATTTT. Amino acids: CASSPSGRTQYF.

The V call is TRBV6-6, the J call TRBJ2-5; D ambiguous. V gave up 6 bases and J gave up 5 bases, with 16 bases separating them. CDR1 MNHNY and CDR2 SVGAGI come from the germline V gene (reference sequence). This CDR3 is built from 14 residues. CDR3 sequence reads: CASRPSGDGETQYF. The CDR3 DNA sequence: TGTGCCAGCAGACCCTCCGGAGACGGGGAGACCCAGTACTTC.

The chain is built from TRBV30 and TRBJ2-3, with D perhaps matching TRBD1 (6 bases). Deletions cut 2 bases from V and 2 bases from J, with 11 bases between. Germline CDR1 is GTSNPN and CDR2 is SVGIG (reference sequence). The CDR3 has 14 residues. DNA of the CDR3: TGTGCCTGGAGTCGGACAGCCGTCACAGATACGCAGTATTTT. Translation gives CAWSRTAVTDTQYF. Combining the CDR3 with reference TRBV30 and TRBJ2-3 gives the whole variable domain SQTIHQWPATLVQPVGSPLSLECTVEGTSNPNLYWYRQAAGRGLQLLFYSVGIGQISSEVPQNLSASRPQDRQFILSSKKLLLSDSGFYLCAWSRTAVTDTQYFGPGTRLTVL.